Sequencing of this T cell receptor beta chain was carried out in a study of T cells after yellow fever vaccination. One entry per CDR3 protein results from TCRdb running MiXCR on the 5' RACE reads. The data hold about 310,000 distinct CDR3 sequences, with 3.6% observed a single time. The sample holds many counts of this clonotype. This TCR was recovered from a man aged 18 to 35 who received the YFV17D yellow fever vaccine. The sample was PBMCs, taken on the day of the yellow fever booster vaccination.

The CDR3 loop reads CASSFGGADSEQYF. The CDR3 coding sequence is TGTGCCAGCAGCTTCGGGGGGGCGGATAGCGAGCAGTACTTC. The chain employs TRBV5-4 and TRBJ2-7; 8 bases are shared with TRBD2. CDR3 length equals 14 residues. Germline CDR1 SGHNT, CDR2 YYREEE (reference sequence). The junction had 7 bases not matched to a gene; V was cut back by 2 bases and J by 6 bases.